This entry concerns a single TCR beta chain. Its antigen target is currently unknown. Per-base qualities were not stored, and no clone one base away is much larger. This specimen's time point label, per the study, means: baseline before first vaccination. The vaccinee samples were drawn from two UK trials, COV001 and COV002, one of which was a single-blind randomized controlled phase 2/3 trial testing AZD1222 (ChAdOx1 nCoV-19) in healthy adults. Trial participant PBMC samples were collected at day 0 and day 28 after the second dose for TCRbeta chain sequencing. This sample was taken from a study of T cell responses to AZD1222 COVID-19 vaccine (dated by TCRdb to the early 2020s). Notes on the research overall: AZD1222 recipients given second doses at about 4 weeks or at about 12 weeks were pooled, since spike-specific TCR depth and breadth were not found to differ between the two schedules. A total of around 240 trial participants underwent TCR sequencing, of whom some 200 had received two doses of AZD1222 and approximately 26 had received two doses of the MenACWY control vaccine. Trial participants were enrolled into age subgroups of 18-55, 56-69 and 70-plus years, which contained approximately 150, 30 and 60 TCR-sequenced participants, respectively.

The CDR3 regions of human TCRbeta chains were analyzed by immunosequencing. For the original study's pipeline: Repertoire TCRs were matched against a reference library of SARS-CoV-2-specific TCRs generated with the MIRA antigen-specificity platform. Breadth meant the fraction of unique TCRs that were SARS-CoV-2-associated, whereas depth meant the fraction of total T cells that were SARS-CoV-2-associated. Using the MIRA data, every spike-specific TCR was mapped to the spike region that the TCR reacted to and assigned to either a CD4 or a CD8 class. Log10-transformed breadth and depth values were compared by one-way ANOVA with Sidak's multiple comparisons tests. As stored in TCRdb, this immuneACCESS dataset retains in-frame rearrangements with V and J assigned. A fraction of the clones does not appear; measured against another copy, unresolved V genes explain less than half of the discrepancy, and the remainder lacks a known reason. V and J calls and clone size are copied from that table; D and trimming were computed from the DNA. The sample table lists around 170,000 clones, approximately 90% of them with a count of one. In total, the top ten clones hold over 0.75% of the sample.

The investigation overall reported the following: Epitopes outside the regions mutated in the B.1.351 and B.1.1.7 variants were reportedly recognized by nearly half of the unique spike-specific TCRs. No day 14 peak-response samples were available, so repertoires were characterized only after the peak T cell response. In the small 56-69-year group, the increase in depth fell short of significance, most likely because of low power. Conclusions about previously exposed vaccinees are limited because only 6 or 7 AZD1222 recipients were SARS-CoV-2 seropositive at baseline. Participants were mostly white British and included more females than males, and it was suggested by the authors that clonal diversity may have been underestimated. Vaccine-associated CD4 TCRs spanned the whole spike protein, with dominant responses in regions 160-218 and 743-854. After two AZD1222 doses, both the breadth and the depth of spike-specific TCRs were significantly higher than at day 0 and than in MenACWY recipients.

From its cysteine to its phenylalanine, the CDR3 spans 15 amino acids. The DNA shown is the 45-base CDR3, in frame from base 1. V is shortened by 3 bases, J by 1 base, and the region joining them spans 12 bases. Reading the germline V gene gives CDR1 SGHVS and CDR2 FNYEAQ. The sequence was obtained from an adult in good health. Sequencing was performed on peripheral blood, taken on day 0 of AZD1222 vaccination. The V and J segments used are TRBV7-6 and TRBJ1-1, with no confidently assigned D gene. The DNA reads TGTGCCAGCAGCTTTCGGCCGGAAAGGAACACTGAAGCTTTCTTT. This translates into CASSFRPERNTEAFF. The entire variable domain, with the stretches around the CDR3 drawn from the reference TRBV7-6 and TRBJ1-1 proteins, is GAGVSQSPRYKVTKRGQDVALRCDPISGHVSLYWYRQALGQGPEFLTYFNYEAQQDKSGLPNDRFSAERPEGSISTLTIQRTEQRDSAMYRCASSFRPERNTEAFFGQGTRLTVV.